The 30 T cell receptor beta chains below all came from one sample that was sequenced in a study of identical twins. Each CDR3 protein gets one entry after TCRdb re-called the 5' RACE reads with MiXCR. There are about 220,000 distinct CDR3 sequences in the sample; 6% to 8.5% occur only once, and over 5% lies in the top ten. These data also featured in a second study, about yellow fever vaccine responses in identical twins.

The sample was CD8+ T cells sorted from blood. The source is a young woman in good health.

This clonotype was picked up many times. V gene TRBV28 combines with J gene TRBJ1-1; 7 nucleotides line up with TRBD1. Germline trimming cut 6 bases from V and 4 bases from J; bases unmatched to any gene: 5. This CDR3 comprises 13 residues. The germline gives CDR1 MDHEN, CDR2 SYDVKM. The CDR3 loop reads CASSSTGFTEAFF. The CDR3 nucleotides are TGTGCCAGCAGCTCGACAGGGTTCACTGAAGCTTTCTTT.

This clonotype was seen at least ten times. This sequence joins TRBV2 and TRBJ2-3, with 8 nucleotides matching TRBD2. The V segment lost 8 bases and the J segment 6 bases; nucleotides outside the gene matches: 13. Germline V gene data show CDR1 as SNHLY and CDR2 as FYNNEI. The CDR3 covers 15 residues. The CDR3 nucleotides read TGTGCCAGCCGTAGAACCGGGGGGGCCGGGGATACGCAGTATTTT. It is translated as CASRRTGGAGDTQYF.

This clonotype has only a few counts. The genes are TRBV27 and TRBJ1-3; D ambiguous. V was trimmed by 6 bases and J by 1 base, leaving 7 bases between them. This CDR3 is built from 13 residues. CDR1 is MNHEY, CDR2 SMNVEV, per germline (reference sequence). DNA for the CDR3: TGTGCCAGCAGCGAGGGTTCTGGAAACACCATATATTTT. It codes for CASSEGSGNTIYF.

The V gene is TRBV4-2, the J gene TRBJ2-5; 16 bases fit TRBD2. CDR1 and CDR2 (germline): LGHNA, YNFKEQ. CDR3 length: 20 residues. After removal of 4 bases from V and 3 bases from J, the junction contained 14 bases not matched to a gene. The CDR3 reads CASSPYPTGLAGGPEETQYF. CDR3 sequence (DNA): TGTGCCAGCAGCCCATATCCCACGGGACTAGCGGGGGGGCCTGAAGAGACCCAGTACTTC.

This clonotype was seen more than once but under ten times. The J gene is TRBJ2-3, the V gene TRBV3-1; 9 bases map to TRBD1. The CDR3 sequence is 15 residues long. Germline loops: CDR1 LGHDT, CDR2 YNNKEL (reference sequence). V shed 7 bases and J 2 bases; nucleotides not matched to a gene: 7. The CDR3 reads CASNPDRGATDTQYF. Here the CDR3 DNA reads TGTGCCAGCAACCCTGACAGGGGGGCCACAGATACGCAGTATTTT.

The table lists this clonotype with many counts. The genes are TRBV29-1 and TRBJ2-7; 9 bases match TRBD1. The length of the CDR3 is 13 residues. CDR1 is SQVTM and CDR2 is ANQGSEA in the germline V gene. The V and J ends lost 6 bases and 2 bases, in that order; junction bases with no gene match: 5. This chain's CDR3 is CSVDGTGTYEQYF. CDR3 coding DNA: TGCAGCGTCGACGGGACAGGGACCTACGAGCAGTACTTC.

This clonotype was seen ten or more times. The CDR3: CASSYRDVGTDTQYF. The CDR3 region has the DNA TGTGCCAGCAGTTATAGAGATGTAGGCACAGATACGCAGTATTTT. This rearrangement joins TRBV28 to TRBJ2-3; D is undetermined. V was trimmed by 4 bases and J by 1 base, leaving 12 bases between them. The CDR3 length is 15 residues. Germline assignment: CDR1 MDHEN and CDR2 SYDVKM. The whole variable domain, remainder taken from reference TRBV28 and TRBJ2-3, is DVKVTQSSRYLVKRTGEKVFLECVQDMDHENMFWYRQDPGLGLRLIYFSYDVKMKEKGDIPEGYSVSREKKERFSLILESASTNQTSMYLCASSYRDVGTDTQYFGPGTRLTVL.

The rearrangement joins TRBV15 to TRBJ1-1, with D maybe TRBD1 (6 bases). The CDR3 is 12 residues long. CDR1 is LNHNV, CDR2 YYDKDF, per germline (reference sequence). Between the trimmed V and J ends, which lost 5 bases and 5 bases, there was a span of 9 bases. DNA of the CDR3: TGTGCCACCAGCGTCAGGGGAACTGAAGCTTTCTTT. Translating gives CATSVRGTEAFF.

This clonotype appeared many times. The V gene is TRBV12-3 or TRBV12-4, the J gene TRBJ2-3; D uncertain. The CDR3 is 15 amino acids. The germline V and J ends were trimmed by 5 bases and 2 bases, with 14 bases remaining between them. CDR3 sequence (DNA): TGTGCCAGCAGTCCTCAACAGCGATTCACAGATACGCAGTATTTT. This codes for CASSPQQRFTDTQYF.

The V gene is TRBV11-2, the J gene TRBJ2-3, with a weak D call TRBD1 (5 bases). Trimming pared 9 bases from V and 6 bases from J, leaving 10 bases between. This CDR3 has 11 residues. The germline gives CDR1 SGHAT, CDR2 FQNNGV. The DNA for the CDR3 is TGTGCCAGTTTCGCAGGGGATACGCAGTATTTT. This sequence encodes CASFAGDTQYF.

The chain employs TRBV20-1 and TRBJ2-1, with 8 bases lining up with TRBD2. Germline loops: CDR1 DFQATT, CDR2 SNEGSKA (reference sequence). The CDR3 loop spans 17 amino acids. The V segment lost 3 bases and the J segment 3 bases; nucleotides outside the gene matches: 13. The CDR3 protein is CSASWLAGPWGYNEQFF. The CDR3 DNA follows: TGCAGTGCTAGCTGGCTAGCGGGTCCCTGGGGCTACAATGAGCAGTTCTTC.

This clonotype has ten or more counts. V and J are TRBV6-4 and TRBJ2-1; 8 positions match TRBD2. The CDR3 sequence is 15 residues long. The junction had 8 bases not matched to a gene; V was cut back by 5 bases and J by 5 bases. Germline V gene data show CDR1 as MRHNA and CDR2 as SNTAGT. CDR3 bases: TGTGCCAGCAGTCGCAGCGGGGGAGATAACAATGAGCAGTTCTTC. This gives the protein CASSRSGGDNNEQFF.

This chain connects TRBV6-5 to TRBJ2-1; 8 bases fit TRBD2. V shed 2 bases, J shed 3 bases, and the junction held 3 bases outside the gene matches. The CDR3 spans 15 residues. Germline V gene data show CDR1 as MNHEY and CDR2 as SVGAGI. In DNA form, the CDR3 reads TGTGCCAGCAGTTACGGAGCGGGGGACTACAATGAGCAGTTCTTC. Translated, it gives CASSYGAGDYNEQFF.

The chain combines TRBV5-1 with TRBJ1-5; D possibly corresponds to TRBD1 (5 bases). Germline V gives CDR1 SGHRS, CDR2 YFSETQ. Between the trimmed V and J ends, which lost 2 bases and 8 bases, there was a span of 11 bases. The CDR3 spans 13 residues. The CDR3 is CASSLQVGEPQHF. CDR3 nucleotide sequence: TGCGCCAGCAGCTTACAGGTGGGAGAGCCCCAGCATTTT.

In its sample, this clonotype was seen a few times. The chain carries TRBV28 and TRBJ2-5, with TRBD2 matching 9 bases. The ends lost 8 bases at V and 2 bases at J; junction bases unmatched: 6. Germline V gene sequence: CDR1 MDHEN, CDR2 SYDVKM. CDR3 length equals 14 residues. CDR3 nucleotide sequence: TGTGCCAGCCGACTTAGCGGGGGACAAGAGACCCAGTACTTC. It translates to CASRLSGGQETQYF.

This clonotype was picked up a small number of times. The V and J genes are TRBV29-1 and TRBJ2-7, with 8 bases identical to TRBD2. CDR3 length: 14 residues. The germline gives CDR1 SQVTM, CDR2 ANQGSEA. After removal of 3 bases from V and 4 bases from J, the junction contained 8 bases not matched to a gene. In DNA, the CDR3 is TGCAGCGTTGATGGGACTAGATATCGTTACGAGCAGTACTTC. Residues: CSVDGTRYRYEQYF.

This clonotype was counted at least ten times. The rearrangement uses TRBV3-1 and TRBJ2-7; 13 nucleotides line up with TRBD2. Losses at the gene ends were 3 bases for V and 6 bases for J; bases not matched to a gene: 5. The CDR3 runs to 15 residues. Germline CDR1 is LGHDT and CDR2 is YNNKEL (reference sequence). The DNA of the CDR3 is TGTGCCAGCAGCCACGGGACTAGCGGGACCTCCGAGCAGTACTTC. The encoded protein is CASSHGTSGTSEQYF.

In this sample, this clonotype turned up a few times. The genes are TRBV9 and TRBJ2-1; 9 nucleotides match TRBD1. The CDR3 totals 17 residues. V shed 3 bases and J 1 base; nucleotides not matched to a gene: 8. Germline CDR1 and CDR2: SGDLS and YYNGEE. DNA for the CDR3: TGTGCCAGCAGCGAAACAGGGGGCGGAGAGTCCTACAATGAGCAGTTCTTC. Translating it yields CASSETGGGESYNEQFF.

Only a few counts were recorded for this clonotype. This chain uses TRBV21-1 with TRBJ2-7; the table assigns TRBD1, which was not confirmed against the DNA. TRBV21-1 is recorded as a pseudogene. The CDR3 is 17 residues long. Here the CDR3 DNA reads TGTGCCAGCAGCAAAGGAGGTTGGCAGGGGGCCTCCTACGAGCAGTACGTC. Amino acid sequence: CASSKGGWQGASYEQYV.

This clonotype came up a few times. The CDR3 sequence: CASSDDPRGRASNTGELFF. CDR3 coding DNA: TGTGCCAGCAGTGATGATCCTCGCGGGAGGGCCTCGAACACCGGGGAGCTGTTTTTT. The genes are TRBV2 and TRBJ2-2; TRBD2 aligns across 9 bases. The V and J ends lost 3 bases and 0 bases, in that order; junction bases with no gene match: 11. The germline gives CDR1 SNHLY, CDR2 FYNNEI. There are 19 residues in the CDR3.

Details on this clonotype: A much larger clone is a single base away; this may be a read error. The CDR3 region has the DNA TGTGCCAGCAGTGAGCCCTTGGAGGAGAACTCCTACAATGAGCAGTTCTTC. Its translation is CASSEPLEENSYNEQFF. The V gene is TRBV2, the J gene TRBJ2-1; weak D call: TRBD2 (5 bases). V gave up 3 bases and J gave up 0 bases, with 15 bases separating them. The CDR3 runs 17 residues. The germline gives CDR1 SNHLY, CDR2 FYNNEI.

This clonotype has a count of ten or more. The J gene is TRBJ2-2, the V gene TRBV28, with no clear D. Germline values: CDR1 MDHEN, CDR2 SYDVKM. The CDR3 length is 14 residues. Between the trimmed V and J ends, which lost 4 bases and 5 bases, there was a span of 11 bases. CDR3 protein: CASSSAVGTGELFF. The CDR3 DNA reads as TGTGCCAGCAGTTCGGCAGTGGGGACCGGGGAGCTGTTTTTT.

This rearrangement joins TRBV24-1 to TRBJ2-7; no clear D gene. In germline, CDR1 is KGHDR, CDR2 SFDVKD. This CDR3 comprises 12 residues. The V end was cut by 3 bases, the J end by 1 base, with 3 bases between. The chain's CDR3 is CATSDRSYEQYF. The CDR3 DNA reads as TGTGCCACCAGTGATAGATCCTACGAGCAGTACTTC.

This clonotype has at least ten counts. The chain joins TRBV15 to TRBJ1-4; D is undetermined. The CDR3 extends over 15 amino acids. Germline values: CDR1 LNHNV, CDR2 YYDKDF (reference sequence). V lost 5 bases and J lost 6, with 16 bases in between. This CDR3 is CATSLLYRVDEKLFF. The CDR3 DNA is TGTGCCACCAGCTTACTTTACCGGGTCGATGAAAAACTGTTTTTT.

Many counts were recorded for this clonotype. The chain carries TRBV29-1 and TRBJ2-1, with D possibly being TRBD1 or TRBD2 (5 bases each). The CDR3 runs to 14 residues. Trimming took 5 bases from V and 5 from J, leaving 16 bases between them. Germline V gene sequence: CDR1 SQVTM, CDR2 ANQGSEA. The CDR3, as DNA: TGCAGCGTTTCCGGAGAGGGGTCCCACAATGAGCAGTTCTTC. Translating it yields CSVSGEGSHNEQFF.

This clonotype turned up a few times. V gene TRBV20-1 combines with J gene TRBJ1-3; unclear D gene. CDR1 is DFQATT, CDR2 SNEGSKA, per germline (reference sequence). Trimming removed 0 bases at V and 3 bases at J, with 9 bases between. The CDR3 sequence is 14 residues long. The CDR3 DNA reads TGCAGTGCTAGAGATATCATCGGTGGAAACACCATATATTTT. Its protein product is CSARDIIGGNTIYF.

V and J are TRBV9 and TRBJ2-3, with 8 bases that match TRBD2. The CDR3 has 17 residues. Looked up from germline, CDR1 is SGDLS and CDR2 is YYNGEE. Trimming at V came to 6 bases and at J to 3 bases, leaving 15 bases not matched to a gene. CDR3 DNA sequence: TGTGCCAGCATCCCATCCCCCCAGAGCGGGAGAACAGATACGCAGTATTTT. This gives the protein CASIPSPQSGRTDTQYF.

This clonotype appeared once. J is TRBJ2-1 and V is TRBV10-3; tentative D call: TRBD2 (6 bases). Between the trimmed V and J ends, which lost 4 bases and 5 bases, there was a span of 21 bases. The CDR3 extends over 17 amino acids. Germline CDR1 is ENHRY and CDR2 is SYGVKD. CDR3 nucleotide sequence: TGTGCCATCAGTGGGGGAGGAACCGGGAGCGCACACAATGAGCAGTTCTTC. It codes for CAISGGGTGSAHNEQFF.

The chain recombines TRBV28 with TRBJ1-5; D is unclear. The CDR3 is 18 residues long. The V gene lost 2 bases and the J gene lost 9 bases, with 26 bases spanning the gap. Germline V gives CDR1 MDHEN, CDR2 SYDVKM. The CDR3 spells CASSLPRDRAAPGWPQHF. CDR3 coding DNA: TGTGCCAGCAGTTTACCCCGTGATAGGGCTGCTCCAGGATGGCCCCAGCATTTT.

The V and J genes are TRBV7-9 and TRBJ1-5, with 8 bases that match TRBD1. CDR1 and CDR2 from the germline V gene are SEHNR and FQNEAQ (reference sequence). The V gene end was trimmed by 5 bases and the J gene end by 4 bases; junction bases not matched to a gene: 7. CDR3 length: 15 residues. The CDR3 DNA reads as TGTGCCAGCAGCGATGGACAGGGCGGGAATCAGCCCCAGCATTTT. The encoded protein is CASSDGQGGNQPQHF.